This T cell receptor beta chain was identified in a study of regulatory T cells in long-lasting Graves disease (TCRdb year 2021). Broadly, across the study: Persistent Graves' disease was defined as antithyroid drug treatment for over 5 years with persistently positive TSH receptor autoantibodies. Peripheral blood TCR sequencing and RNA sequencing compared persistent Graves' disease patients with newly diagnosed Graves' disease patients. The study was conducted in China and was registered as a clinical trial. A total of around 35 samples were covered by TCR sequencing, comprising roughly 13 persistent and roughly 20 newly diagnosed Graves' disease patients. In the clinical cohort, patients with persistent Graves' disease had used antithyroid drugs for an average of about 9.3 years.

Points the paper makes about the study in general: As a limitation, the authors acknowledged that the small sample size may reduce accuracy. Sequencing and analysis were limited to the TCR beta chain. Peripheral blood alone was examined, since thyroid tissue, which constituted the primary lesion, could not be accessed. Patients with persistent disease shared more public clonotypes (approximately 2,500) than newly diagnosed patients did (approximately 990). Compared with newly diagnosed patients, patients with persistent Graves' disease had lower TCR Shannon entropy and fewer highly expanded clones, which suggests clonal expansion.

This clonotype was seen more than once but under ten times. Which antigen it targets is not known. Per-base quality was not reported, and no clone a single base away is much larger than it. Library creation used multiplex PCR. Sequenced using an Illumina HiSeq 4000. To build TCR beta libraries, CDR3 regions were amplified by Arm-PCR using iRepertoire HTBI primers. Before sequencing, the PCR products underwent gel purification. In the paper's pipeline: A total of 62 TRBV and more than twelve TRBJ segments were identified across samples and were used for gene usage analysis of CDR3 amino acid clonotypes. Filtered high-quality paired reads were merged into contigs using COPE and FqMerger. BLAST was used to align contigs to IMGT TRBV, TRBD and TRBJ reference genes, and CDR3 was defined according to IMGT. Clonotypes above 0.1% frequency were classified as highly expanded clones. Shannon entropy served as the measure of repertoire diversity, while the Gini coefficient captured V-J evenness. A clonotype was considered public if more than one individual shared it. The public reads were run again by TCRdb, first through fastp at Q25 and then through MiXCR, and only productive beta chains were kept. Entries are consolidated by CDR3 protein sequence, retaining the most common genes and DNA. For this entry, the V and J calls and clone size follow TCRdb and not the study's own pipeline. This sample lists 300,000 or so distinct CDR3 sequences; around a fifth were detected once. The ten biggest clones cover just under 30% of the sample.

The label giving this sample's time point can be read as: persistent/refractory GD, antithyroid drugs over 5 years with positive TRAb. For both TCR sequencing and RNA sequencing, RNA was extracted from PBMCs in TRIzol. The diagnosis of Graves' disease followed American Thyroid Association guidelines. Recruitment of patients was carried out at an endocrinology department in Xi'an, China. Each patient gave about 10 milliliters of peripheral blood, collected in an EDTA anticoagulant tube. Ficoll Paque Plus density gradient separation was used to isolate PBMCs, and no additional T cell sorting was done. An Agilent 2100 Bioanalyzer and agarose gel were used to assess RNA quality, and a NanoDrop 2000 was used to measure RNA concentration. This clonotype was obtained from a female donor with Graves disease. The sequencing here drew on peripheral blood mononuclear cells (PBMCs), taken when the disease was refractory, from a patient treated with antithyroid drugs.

This receptor carries the CDR3 CAWTGTDTGELFF. The nucleotide sequence is given as TGTGCCTGGACCGGGACAGATACCGGGGAGCTGTTTTTT. This receptor chain uses TRBV30 and TRBJ2-2, with 7 bases in between that match TRBD1. Measured from the cysteine to the phenylalanine, the CDR3 is 13 residues long. The entry retains the CDR3 DNA only, 39 bases that are in frame from base 1. In the germline V gene (reference sequence), CDR1 corresponds to GTSNPN and CDR2 to SVGIG. Ends trimmed: V by 4 bases, J by 5 bases; bases unmatched to a gene: 4. Where the CDR3 stops, the reference TRBV30 and TRBJ2-2 genes take over; the full variable domain is SQTIHQWPATLVQPVGSPLSLECTVEGTSNPNLYWYRQAAGRGLQLLFYSVGIGQISSEVPQNLSASRPQDRQFILSSKKLLLSDSGFYLCAWTGTDTGELFFGEGSRLTVL.